The present T cell receptor (beta chain) was sequenced within a study of shared clonotypes between healthy human individuals. The CDR3 has 13 amino acids. Per germline, CDR1 SGHNT and CDR2 YYREEE (reference sequence). V was shortened by 4 bases and J by 4 bases, with 9 bases between the two germline ends. Assay used: immunoSEQ multiplex PCR; TCRdb lists only in-frame clones, some missing. Among some 1,100,000 clones listed, approximately 80% were seen once. The sequencing sample was made of memory CD4+ T cells from PBMCs. The subset is: CD45RA-negative fraction. The clonotype comes from a man between 18 and 29 years old in good health. Some clones in this sample may be carry-over from other donors' samples. This chain uses TRBV5-4 with TRBJ2-1; D gene unclear. The CDR3 nucleotides are TGTGCCAGCAGCACCGTCAGTTACAATGAGCAGTTCTTC. This codes for CASSTVSYNEQFF.